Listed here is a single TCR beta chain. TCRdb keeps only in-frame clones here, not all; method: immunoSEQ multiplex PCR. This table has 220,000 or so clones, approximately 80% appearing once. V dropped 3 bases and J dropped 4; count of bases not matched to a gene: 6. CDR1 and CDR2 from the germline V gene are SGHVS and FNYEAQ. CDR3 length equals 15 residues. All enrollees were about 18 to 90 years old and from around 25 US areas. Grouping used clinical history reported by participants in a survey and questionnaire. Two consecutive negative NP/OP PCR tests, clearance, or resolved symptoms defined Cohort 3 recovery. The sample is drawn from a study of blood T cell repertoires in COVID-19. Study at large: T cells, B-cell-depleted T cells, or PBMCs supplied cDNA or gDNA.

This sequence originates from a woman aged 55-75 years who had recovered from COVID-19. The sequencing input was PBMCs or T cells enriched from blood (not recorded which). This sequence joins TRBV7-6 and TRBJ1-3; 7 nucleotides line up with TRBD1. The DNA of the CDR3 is TGTGCCAGCAGCTTTCTCCCGGGACAGGGAAACACCATATATTTT. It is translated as CASSFLPGQGNTIYF.